This TCR beta chain was documented in a study of spatial heterogeneity in lung cancer. Turning to the study itself: Alpha-chain sequences were detected in numbers that were consistently lower than beta-chain sequences. The average appearance count of each unique TCR and UMI combination in raw reads was more than eight.

Broader study findings: Counts of expanded alpha and beta TCRs within tumors tracked the tumor nonsynonymous mutation count. Ubiquitous and regional nonsynonymous mutation counts were tracked by ubiquitous and regional expanded TCR counts, respectively.

J was trimmed by 6 bases and V by 1 base; bases with no gene match: 6. The CDR3 runs 15 residues. Germline V gene lookup returns CDR1 MGHDK and CDR2 SYGVNS. One entry per CDR3 protein, called by TCRdb with MiXCR from the 5' RACE reads. Of approximately 10,000 distinct CDR3 sequences in the sample, roughly 15% were seen once. This clonotype was observed a few times. Its cognate antigen is unknown. The time point is: sample taken at primary tumor resection. The sequenced material consisted of unsorted whole RNA from tumor, nontumor lung or frozen PBMC. The clonotype originates from a male donor with early-stage non-small cell lung cancer. This chain uses TRBV25-1 with TRBJ2-7; TRBD1 matches at 10 bases. Material: lung tumor tissue, obtained at surgery. The CDR3 coding sequence is TGTGCCAGCAGTGAATCGAGACAGGGGGCAGGCGAGCAGTACTTC. Its protein product is CASSESRQGAGEQYF.